This T cell receptor (beta chain) was profiled in a study of CXCR3-negative and CXCR3-positive naive CD8 T cells. Study context: Every library held about 1.5 +/- 0.3 million TRB reads, and the total came to around 130 million. Findings and caveats of the study: Naive cells positive for CXCR3 carried more hydrophobic TRB CDR3s than CXCR3-negative ones. Surface CD5 was comparable between naive subsets; TCR strength was inferred from TRB CDR3 properties.

Germline-derived CDR1 and CDR2 are LGHNA and YSLEER. This CDR3 comprises 13 residues. Libraries of TRB cDNA were made by 5' RACE and carried UMIs. Each CDR3 protein gets one entry in TCRdb, which reprocessed the 5' RACE reads and gives no DNA. The table lists 55,000 to 75,000 distinct CDR3 sequences. Remarks on this clonotype: Its antigen is still unknown.

The origin of this receptor is a human donor in good health. Some clones in this sample may be carry-over from other donors' samples. The material sequenced was naive CXCR3+ CD8+ T cells from blood. Specified subset: CD45RO-CCR7+CD27+CD95- naive CD8+ T cells expressing CXCR3 (TNR3+). The gene calls are TRBV4-3 and TRBJ1-1. CDR3 amino acids: CASSQAILTEAFF.